This TCR beta chain was found in a study of shared clonotypes between healthy human individuals. Study outcomes and limitations: Researchers sampled blood only, noting tissue repertoires likely differ. Few donors restricted represented genetic and exposure-history diversity.

CD45RO-negative CD8 cells positively selected for CCR7 made up the naive population, which excluded terminally differentiated effector memory CD45RA+ cells. The germline V gene encodes CDR1 MNHEY and CDR2 SMNVEV (reference sequence). The CDR3 has 17 amino acids. After removal of 6 bases from V and 5 bases from J, the junction contained 16 bases not matched to a gene. This clone was seen once. Its antigen is not identified. DNA at around 200 ng, some 31,000 T cell genomes, went into sorted-subset replicate PCRs. Profiled with immunoSEQ multiplex PCR; TCRdb holds only in-frame clones, not every one. The table lists approximately 840,000 clones, about 96% of them singletons.

The sample taken for sequencing was naive CD8+ T cells sorted from blood. The TCR originated in a man aged 30 to 39 in good health. This chain uses TRBV27 with TRBJ1-2; 9 bases map to TRBD1. As DNA, the CDR3 is TGTGCCAGCAGCGGCCGGGACAGGGCTTCGTGGGAGTATGGCTACACCTTC. Translated, it gives CASSGRDRASWEYGYTF.